This T cell receptor beta chain was sequenced during a study of identical twins. TCRdb reprocessed the 5' RACE reads via MiXCR and lists one record per CDR3 protein. The sample contains around 140,000 distinct CDR3 sequences, 3% to 4% of which appear only once. This clonotype was observed many times. The receptor was isolated from a young man in good health. Sequencing was carried out using memory T cells sorted from blood.

For the CDR3, the DNA is TGTGCCAGCAGTTTACGGATAGGGGGCAATGAGCAGTTCTTC. It is translated as CASSLRIGGNEQFF. The chain couples TRBV27 to TRBJ2-1, with a possible D match to TRBD1 (6 bases). V was clipped by 2 bases and J by 6 bases, with 11 bases between them. The CDR3 consists of 14 residues. Germline V gene data show CDR1 as MNHEY and CDR2 as SMNVEV (reference sequence).